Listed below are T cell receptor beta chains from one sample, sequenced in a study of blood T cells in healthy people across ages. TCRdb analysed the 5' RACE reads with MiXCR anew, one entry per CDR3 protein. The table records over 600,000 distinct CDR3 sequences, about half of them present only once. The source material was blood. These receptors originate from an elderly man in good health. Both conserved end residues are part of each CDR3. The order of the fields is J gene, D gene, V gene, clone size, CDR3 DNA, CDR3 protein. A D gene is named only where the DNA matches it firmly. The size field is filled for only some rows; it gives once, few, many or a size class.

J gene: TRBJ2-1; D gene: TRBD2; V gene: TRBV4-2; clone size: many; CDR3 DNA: TGTGCCAGCAGCGAAGAACGAGGGACTAGCGGAGCCTACAATGAGCAGTTCTTC; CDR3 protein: CASSEERGTSGAYNEQFF
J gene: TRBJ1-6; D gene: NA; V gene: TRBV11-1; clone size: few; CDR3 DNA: TGTGCCAGCAGCCTAAGGACCGGCCGAGCCCTCCACTTT; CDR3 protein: CASSLRTGRALHF
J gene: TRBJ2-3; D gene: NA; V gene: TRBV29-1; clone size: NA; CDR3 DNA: TGCACAGGACAGATGGGAGATACGCAGTATTTT; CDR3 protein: CTGQMGDTQYF
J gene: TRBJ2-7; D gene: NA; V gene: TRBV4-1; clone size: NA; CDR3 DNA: TGCGCCAGCAGCCCCGCGGGTCAGCTCTACGAGCAGTACTTC; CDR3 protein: CASSPAGQLYEQYF
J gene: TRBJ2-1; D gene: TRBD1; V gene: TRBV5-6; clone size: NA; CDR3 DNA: TGTGCCAGCAGCCGTCTCATAGACAGGGGACAAGAGACCCAGTTCTTC; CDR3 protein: CASSRLIDRGQETQFF
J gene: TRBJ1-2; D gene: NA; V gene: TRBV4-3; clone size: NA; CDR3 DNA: TGCGCCAGCAGCCAAGCACTCCAGGGAGACTATGGCTACACCTTC; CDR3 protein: CASSQALQGDYGYTF
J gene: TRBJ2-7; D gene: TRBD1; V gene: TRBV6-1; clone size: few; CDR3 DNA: TGTGCCAGCAATTGGGGACAGGGGATCTACGAGCAGTACTTC; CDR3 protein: CASNWGQGIYEQYF
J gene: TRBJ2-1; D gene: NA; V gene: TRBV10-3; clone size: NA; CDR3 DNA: TGTGCCATCAGTGAGTCGAGGTCCTACAATGAGCAGTTCTTC; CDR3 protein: CAISESRSYNEQFF
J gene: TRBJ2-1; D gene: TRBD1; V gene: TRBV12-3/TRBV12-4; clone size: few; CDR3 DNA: TGTGCCAGCAGTATCGACAGGGCAAATGAGCAGTTCTTC; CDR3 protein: CASSIDRANEQFF
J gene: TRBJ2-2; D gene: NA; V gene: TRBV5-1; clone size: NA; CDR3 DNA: TGCGCCAGCAGCAGACTAGTGGTCGACACCGGGGAGCTGTTTTTT; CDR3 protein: CASSRLVVDTGELFF
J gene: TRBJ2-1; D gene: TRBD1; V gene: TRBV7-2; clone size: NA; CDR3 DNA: TGTGCCAGCAGCCTACGACAGGGGGGAAACAATGAGCAGTTCTTC; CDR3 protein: CASSLRQGGNNEQFF
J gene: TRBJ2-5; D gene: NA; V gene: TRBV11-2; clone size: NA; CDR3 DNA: TGTGCCAGCAGCGTGGTGGGGTACTCCGAGACCCAGTACTTC; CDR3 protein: CASSVVGYSETQYF
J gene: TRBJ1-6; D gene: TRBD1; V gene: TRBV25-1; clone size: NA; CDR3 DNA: TGTGCCAGCAGTGATGCAGGGGGCTTGGCACCCCTCCACTTT; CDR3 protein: CASSDAGGLAPLHF
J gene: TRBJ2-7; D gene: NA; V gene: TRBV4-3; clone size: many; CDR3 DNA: TGCGCCAGCAGCCAAGACCCACAGATAACCTACGAGCAGTACTTC; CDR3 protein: CASSQDPQITYEQYF
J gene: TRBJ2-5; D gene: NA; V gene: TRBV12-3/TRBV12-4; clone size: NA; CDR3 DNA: TGTGCCAGCAGTTTGGTAGCCTACCAAGAGACCCAGTACTTC; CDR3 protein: CASSLVAYQETQYF
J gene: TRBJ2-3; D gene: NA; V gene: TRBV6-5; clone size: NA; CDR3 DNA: TGTGCCAGCAGCCGCCGGAGGACAGATACGCAGTATTTT; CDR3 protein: CASSRRRTDTQYF
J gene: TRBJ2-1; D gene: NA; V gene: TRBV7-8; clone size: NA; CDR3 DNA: TGTGCCAGCAGCCTGACAGAGAATGAGCAGTTCTTC; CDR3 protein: CASSLTENEQFF
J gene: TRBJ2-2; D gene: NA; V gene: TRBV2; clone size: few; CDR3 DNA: TGTGCCGCTCGACAGGCCCGCGCCGGGGAGCTGTTTTTT; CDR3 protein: CAARQARAGELFF
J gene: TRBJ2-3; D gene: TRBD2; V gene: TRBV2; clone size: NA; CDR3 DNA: TGTGCCAGTAAGCGGGACCACACAGATACGCAGTATTTT; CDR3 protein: CASKRDHTDTQYF
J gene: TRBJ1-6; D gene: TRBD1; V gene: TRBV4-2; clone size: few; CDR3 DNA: TGTGCCAGCAGCCAAGATCTTCGACAGGGAGGTTTTTCACCCCTCCACTTT; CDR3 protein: CASSQDLRQGGFSPLHF
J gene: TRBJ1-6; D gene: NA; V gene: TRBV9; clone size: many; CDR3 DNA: TGTGCCAGCAGCGCATACCGGGACGGTGGGGATTCACCCCTCCACTTT; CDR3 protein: CASSAYRDGGDSPLHF
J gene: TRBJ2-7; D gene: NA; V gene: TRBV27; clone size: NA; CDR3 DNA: TGTGCCAGCAGTCAGAAATCTGTCGAGCAGTACTTC; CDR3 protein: CASSQKSVEQYF
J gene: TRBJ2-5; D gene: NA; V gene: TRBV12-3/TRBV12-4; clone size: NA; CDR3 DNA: TGTGCCAGCAGTTGTGCGCAGGTTGATCGAGAGACCCAGTACTTC; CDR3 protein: CASSCAQVDRETQYF
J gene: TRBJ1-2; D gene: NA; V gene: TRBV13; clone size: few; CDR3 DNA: TGTGCCAGCAGCTTAGGCGGAGTAAGCATAGATGGCTACACCTTC; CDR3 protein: CASSLGGVSIDGYTF
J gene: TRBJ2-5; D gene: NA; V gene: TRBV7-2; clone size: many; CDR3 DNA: TGTGCCAGCAGCCTGTCTCGGGAGACCCAGTACTTC; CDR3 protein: CASSLSRETQYF
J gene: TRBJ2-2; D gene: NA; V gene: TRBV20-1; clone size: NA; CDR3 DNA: TGCAGTGCTAGAGAGCAGAACACCGGGGAGCTGTTTTTT; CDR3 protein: CSAREQNTGELFF
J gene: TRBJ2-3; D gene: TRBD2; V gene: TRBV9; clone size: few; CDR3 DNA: TGTGCCAGCAGCGCGGGACTAGCGCGAGAAGCAGATACGCAGTATTTT; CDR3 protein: CASSAGLAREADTQYF
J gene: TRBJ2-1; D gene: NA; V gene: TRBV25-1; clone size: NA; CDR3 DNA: TGTGCCAGCAGTCCCCAGGGTATCCTGACGTACTACAATGAGCAGTTCTTC; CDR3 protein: CASSPQGILTYYNEQFF
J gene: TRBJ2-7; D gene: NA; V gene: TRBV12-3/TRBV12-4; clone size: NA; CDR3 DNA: TGTGCCAGCGCCCTCGGTGCAGGGGTCGAGCAGTACTTC; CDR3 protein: CASALGAGVEQYF
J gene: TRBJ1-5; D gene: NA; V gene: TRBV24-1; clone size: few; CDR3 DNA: TGTGCCACCAGTGACTCGGGTGAGAAAGATCAGCCCCAGCATTTT; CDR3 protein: CATSDSGEKDQPQHF
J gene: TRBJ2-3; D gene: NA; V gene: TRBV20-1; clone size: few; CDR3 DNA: TGCAGTGCTAACTTACGGAGTGGCGGAGGCACAGATACGCAGTATTTT; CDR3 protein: CSANLRSGGGTDTQYF
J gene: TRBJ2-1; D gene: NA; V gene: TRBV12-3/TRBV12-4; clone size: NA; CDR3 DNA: TGTGCCAGCAGTTCCACGCGCGAGGGCCCCTACAATGAGCAGTTCTTC; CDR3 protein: CASSSTREGPYNEQFF
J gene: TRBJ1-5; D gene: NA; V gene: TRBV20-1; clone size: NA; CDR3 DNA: TGCAGTGCTAGACCCACATTCTCGGGGAGCAATCAGCCCCAGCATTTT; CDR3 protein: CSARPTFSGSNQPQHF
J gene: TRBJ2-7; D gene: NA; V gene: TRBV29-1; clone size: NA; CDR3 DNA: TGCAGCGTTGAGGGCGGGTCCAGCTCCTACAATGAGCAGTACTTC; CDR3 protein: CSVEGGSSSYNEQYF
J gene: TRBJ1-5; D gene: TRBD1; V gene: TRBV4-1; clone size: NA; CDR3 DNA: TGCGCCAGCCTTAGGACAGGGGGCCATCAGCCCCAGCATTTT; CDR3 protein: CASLRTGGHQPQHF
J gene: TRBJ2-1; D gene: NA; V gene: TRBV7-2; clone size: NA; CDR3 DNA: TGTGCCAGCAGCGCAGAAGCAGGGAGGTACGAGCAGTTCTTC; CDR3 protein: CASSAEAGRYEQFF
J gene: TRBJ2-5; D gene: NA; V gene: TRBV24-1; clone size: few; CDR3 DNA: TGTGCCACCAGTGACCCGGGAGTGGACCAAGAGACCCAGTACTTC; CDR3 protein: CATSDPGVDQETQYF
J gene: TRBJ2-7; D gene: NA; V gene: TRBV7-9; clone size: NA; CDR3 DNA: TGTGCCAGCAGCCTCCGCGGGGCGGGGAGCGATGAGCAGTACTTC; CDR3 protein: CASSLRGAGSDEQYF
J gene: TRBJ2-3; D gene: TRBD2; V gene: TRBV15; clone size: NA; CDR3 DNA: TGTGCCACCTTTAGCGGGAGTTTCTCAGATACGCAGTATTTT; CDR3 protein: CATFSGSFSDTQYF
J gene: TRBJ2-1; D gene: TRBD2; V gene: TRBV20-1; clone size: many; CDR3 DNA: TGCAGTGCTAGAGCGCTAGCGGGATCCTACAATGAGCAGTTCTTC; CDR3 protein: CSARALAGSYNEQFF
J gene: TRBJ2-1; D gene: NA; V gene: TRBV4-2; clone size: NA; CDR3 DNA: TGTGCCAGCAGCCAAGATCCGCTTCCGTTCAATGAGCAGTTCTTC; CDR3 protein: CASSQDPLPFNEQFF
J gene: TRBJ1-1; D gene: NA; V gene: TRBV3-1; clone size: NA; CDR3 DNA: TGTGCCAGCAGCTGGGGGTTGACTGAAGCTTTCTTT; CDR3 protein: CASSWGLTEAFF
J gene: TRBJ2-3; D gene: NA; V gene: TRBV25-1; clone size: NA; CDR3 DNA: TGTGCCAGCAGTGAATACAAGGGAAGCACAGATACGCAGTATTTT; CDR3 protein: CASSEYKGSTDTQYF
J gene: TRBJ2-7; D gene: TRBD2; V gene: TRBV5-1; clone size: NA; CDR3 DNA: TGCGCCAGCAGCTTGTTGCGGGAGAGGATCCACGAGCAGTACTTC; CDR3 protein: CASSLLRERIHEQYF
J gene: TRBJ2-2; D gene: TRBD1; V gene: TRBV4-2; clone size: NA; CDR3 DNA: TGTGCCAGCAATCCCCGGGACAGATTTCGAGGGGAGCTGTTTTTT; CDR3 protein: CASNPRDRFRGELFF
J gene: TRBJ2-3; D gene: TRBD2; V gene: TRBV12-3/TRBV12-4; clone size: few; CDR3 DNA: TGTGCCAGCAGCCTAGGGACTAGCGGGGGCACAGATACGCAGTATTTT; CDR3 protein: CASSLGTSGGTDTQYF
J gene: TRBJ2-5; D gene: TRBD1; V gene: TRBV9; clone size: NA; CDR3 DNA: TGTACCAGCAGCGCACAGGGGATTGAGACCCAGTACTTC; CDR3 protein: CTSSAQGIETQYF
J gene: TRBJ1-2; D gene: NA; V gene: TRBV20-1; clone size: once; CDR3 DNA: TGCAGTGCTAGAGTTCCCTCCCGCTATGGCTACACCTTC; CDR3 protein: CSARVPSRYGYTF
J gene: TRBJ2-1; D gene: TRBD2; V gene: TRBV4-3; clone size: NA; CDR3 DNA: TGCGCCAGCAGCCCGATGACTAGCGGGAGTCGATCTGAGCAGTTCTTC; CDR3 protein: CASSPMTSGSRSEQFF
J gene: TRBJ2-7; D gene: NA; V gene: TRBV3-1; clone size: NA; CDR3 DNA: TGTGCCAGCAGCCAAAGGGTTGTAGCAGGCACCTCGGAGCAGTACTTC; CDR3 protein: CASSQRVVAGTSEQYF
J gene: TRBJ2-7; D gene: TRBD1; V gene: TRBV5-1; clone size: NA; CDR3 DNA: TGCGCCAGCAGCTTGTTGTCGGGGACAGGGCCCTACGAGCAGTACTTC; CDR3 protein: CASSLLSGTGPYEQYF
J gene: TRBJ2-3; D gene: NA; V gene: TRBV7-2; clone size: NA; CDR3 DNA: TGTGCCAGCAGCTACCTCAGGGCCCCCAACGCAGATACGCAGTATTTT; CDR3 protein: CASSYLRAPNADTQYF
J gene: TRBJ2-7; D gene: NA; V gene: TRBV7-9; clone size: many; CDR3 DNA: TGTGCCAGCAGCTCTGTTACCTACGAGCAGTACTTC; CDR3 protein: CASSSVTYEQYF